The clone carrying this T cell receptor beta chain was recorded at least ten times. Its antigen is undetermined. The data derive from a study of T cells in Graves' hyperthyroidism and ophthalmopathy. Study findings and constraints: The model made its ophthalmopathy prediction, and onset followed a median roughly six months later.

Exclusion of a patient resulted from uncontrolled infection, other autoimmune disease, pregnancy or lactation. Cells are PBMCs isolated from 9 to 10 ml of fresh blood. Amplification targeted TCR beta CDR3 regions from RNA transcripts. During a first-round RT-PCR of the TCR CDR3, the HTBI primer set was used. TCRdb processed the multiplex PCR reads anew with MiXCR; each CDR3 protein has one entry. The table has about 570,000 distinct CDR3 sequences, 14% seen once. The TCR originated in a woman aged 40 to 50 with Graves' hyperthyroidism. Sequenced: blood.

CDR3 sequence: CASSLDGLAGAGELFF. The CDR3 DNA follows: TGTGCCAGCAGCTTAGATGGACTAGCGGGAGCCGGGGAGCTGTTTTTT. This rearrangement joins TRBV11-2 to TRBJ2-2; 13 positions agree with TRBD2. The CDR3 has 16 amino acids. The V and J ends lost 0 bases and 6 bases, in that order; junction bases with no gene match: 1. CDR1 and CDR2 from the germline V gene are SGHAT and FQNNGV.